These T cell receptor beta chains were read from a single sample in a study of blood T cell repertoires in COVID-19. Libraries were prepared by immunoSEQ multiplex PCR; TCRdb keeps only in-frame clonotypes and omits some of them. This sample yields roughly 64,000 clones, of which around 65% are seen a single time; around half belongs to the top ten. The sequencing sample was made of PBMCs or T cells enriched from blood (not recorded which). The receptor set was obtained from a woman in her sixties or seventies who had been exposed to COVID-19. Each CDR3 is given with its conserved first and last residue. The D gene is left open where the match is weak. Rows may omit the clone size; those that give it use once, few, many or a size class.

V gene	D gene	clone size	J gene	CDR3 protein	CDR3 DNA
TRBV2	-	-	TRBJ1-4	CASGRENEKLFF	TGTGCCAGCGGGAGGGAGAATGAAAAACTGTTTTTT
TRBV28	TRBD2	-	TRBJ2-7	CASSSQASGNYEQYF	TGTGCCAGCAGTTCCCAGGCTAGCGGGAACTACGAGCAGTACTTC
TRBV5-8	-	-	TRBJ1-4	CASSLTGSDEKLFF	TGTGCCAGCAGCTTGACAGGTTCCGACGAAAAACTGTTTTTT
TRBV15	TRBD2	-	TRBJ2-5	CATSRRLAGQETQYF	TGTGCCACCAGCAGGAGGCTAGCGGGACAAGAGACCCAGTACTTC
TRBV5-6	-	-	TRBJ1-5	CASSLDRGQPQHF	TGTGCCAGCAGCTTGGATAGGGGACAGCCCCAGCATTTT
TRBV7-3	TRBD1	-	TRBJ2-7	CASSLSGTGSNEQYF	TGTGCCAGCAGCTTATCCGGGACAGGGTCCAACGAGCAGTACTTC
TRBV7-6	-	-	TRBJ2-1	CASSSAWGGTSYNEQFF	TGTGCCAGCAGCTCGGCGTGGGGCGGAACATCCTACAATGAGCAGTTCTTC
TRBV29-1	-	few	TRBJ1-1	CSVDNFEAFF	TGCAGCGTTGACAATTTCGAAGCTTTCTTT
TRBV29-1	TRBD1	-	TRBJ1-5	CSVGQGSNQPQHF	TGCAGCGTAGGACAGGGAAGCAATCAGCCCCAGCATTTT
TRBV30	-	once	TRBJ2-7	CAWSQRSYEQYF	TGTGCCTGGAGTCAGCGCTCCTACGAGCAGTACTTC
TRBV15	TRBD1	-	TRBJ1-4	CATSRDGDRNDEKLFF	TGTGCCACCAGCAGAGATGGGGACAGGAACGATGAAAAACTGTTTTTT
TRBV6-6	TRBD1	-	TRBJ2-5	CASIDRTGGQETQYF	TGTGCCAGCATTGACCGAACAGGGGGCCAAGAGACCCAGTACTTC
TRBV28	-	-	TRBJ2-7	CASSQRTLYEQYF	TGTGCCAGCAGTCAGAGGACATTGTACGAGCAGTACTTC
TRBV2	-	-	TRBJ1-4	CASSGGLRKLFF	TGTGCCAGCAGTGGGGGCCTACGCAAACTGTTTTTT
TRBV27	-	-	TRBJ1-2	CASSLGQAVGGYTF	TGTGCCAGCAGTTTAGGACAAGCAGTTGGGGGCTACACCTTC
TRBV2	-	-	TRBJ2-2	CASSEVRANTGELFF	TGTGCCAGCAGTGAAGTCAGGGCGAACACCGGGGAGCTGTTTTTT
TRBV7-7	TRBD1	-	TRBJ2-7	CASSHRDRSPYEQYF	TGTGCCAGCAGCCACCGGGACAGGTCCCCCTACGAGCAGTACTTC
TRBV18	-	-	TRBJ1-2	CASSTGNYGYTF	TGTGCCAGCTCAACGGGAAATTATGGCTACACCTTC
TRBV5-1	-	-	TRBJ1-3	CATSREGHSGNTIYF	TGCGCCACTTCGCGGGAGGGCCATTCAGGAAACACCATATATTTT
TRBV29-1	TRBD1	-	TRBJ2-7	CSGGTGSREQYF	TGCAGCGGCGGGACAGGGAGTCGCGAGCAGTACTTC
TRBV12-3/TRBV12-4	-	-	TRBJ2-3	CASSPEDTQYF	TGTGCCAGCAGTCCCGAGGATACGCAGTATTTT
TRBV28	-	-	TRBJ1-1	CASSFAGENTEAFF	TGTGCCAGCAGTTTTGCCGGTGAGAACACTGAAGCTTTCTTT
TRBV7-8	TRBD2	-	TRBJ2-1	CASSLGGLANEQFF	TGTGCCAGCAGCTTAGGGGGACTAGCGAATGAGCAGTTCTTC
TRBV3-1/TRBV3-2	-	once	TRBJ1-1	CASAKSGTYTEAFF	TGTGCCAGCGCCAAGTCAGGGACTTACACTGAAGCTTTCTTT
TRBV29-1	TRBD1	-	TRBJ2-7	CSARPGQGASEQYF	TGCAGCGCAAGGCCGGGACAGGGGGCAAGCGAGCAGTACTTC
TRBV2	TRBD2	-	TRBJ2-1	CASSLGLAGDEQFF	TGTGCCAGTTCATTAGGGCTAGCGGGGGATGAGCAGTTCTTC
TRBV15	-	-	TRBJ1-4	CATSRDSPAANEKLFF	TGTGCCACCAGCAGAGATAGCCCGGCGGCTAATGAAAAACTGTTTTTT
TRBV5-1	-	-	TRBJ1-2	CASSYTREDGYTF	TGCGCCAGCAGCTATACGAGGGAAGATGGCTACACCTTC
TRBV15	-	-	TRBJ1-5	CATSRDLQSYQPQHF	TGTGCCACCAGCAGAGATTTGCAGTCCTATCAGCCCCAGCATTTT
TRBV27	TRBD2	-	TRBJ2-7	CASSSPTSGTSSYEQYF	TGTGCCAGCAGTTCCCCCACTAGCGGGACAAGCTCCTACGAGCAGTACTTC
TRBV19	-	-	TRBJ1-5	CASSPFSGEFSNQPQHF	TGTGCCAGTAGTCCCTTTTCTGGGGAGTTCTCCAATCAGCCCCAGCATTTT
TRBV2	-	-	TRBJ1-6	CASSSGANSPLHF	TGTGCCAGCAGCTCAGGGGCCAATTCACCCCTCCACTTT
TRBV19	TRBD2	-	TRBJ2-5	CASSSTSGGTQYF	TGTGCCAGTAGTTCGACTAGCGGAGGGACCCAGTACTTC
TRBV6-1	TRBD2	-	TRBJ2-3	CASSETGTRKADTQYF	TGTGCCAGCAGCGAAACCGGGACTAGAAAAGCAGATACGCAGTATTTT
TRBV28	TRBD1	-	TRBJ2-5	CASSLTGGHQETQYF	TGTGCCAGCAGCTTGACAGGGGGTCACCAAGAGACCCAGTACTTC
TRBV5-1	-	few	TRBJ1-2	CASSVWTQGLGNGYTF	TGCGCCAGCAGCGTTTGGACCCAGGGCTTGGGAAATGGCTACACCTTC
TRBV10-3	-	-	TRBJ2-2	CAIKRQVGELFF	TGTGCCATCAAGAGACAGGTCGGGGAGCTGTTTTTT
TRBV9	TRBD2	many	TRBJ2-5	CASSGGTSGTRETQYF	TGTGCCAGCAGCGGAGGGACTAGCGGAACGAGGGAGACCCAGTACTTC
TRBV7-2	-	-	TRBJ1-1	CASSFRQRNTEAFF	TGTGCCAGCAGCTTTAGACAGAGGAACACTGAAGCTTTCTTT
TRBV9	TRBD1	-	TRBJ2-5	CASSVAGTARQETQYF	TGTGCCAGCAGCGTAGCGGGGACAGCACGCCAAGAGACCCAGTACTTC
TRBV7-8	-	-	TRBJ1-2	CASSLVGDGYTF	TGTGCCAGCAGCTTAGTAGGAGATGGCTACACCTTC
TRBV21-1	-	-	TRBJ2-3	CASRRGKTSTDTQYF	TGTGCCAGCCGCCGCGGGAAAACTAGCACAGATACGCAGTATTTT
TRBV7-9	TRBD1	-	TRBJ1-3	CASSFEGGETGNTIYF	TGTGCCAGCAGCTTCGAAGGGGGCGAAACTGGAAACACCATATATTTT
TRBV14	-	few	TRBJ1-4	CASSPGGFNEKLFF	TGTGCCAGCAGCCCCGGAGGGTTTAATGAAAAACTGTTTTTT
TRBV29-1	-	-	TRBJ1-6	CSVECLPEDSPLHF	TGCAGCGTTGAGTGCCTGCCCGAGGATTCACCCCTCCACTTT
TRBV24-1	TRBD1	few	TRBJ2-3	CATSDTGTATDTQYF	TGTGCCACCAGTGATACCGGGACAGCCACAGATACGCAGTATTTT
TRBV30	TRBD1	-	TRBJ1-6	CAWRPEWDRVGSPLHF	TGTGCCTGGAGGCCTGAATGGGACAGGGTTGGCTCACCCCTCCACTTT
TRBV28	TRBD2	-	TRBJ2-7	CASRRIGTSGRAYEQYF	TGTGCCAGCAGGAGAATTGGGACTAGCGGGAGGGCCTACGAGCAGTACTTC
TRBV10-1	-	-	TRBJ2-3	CASSESRGSTDTQYF	TGCGCCAGCAGTGAGTCTCGGGGAAGCACAGATACGCAGTATTTT
TRBV24-1	-	-	TRBJ2-1	CATSDELAREQFF	TGTGCCACCAGTGATGAACTAGCAAGGGAGCAGTTCTTC
TRBV30	TRBD1	-	TRBJ1-5	CAWSIDRGGYQPQHF	TGTGCCTGGAGTATCGACAGGGGAGGTTATCAGCCCCAGCATTTT
TRBV15	TRBD2	-	TRBJ2-2	CATSRELAGNPNTGELFF	TGTGCCACCAGCAGAGAGCTAGCGGGGAACCCGAACACCGGGGAGCTGTTTTTT